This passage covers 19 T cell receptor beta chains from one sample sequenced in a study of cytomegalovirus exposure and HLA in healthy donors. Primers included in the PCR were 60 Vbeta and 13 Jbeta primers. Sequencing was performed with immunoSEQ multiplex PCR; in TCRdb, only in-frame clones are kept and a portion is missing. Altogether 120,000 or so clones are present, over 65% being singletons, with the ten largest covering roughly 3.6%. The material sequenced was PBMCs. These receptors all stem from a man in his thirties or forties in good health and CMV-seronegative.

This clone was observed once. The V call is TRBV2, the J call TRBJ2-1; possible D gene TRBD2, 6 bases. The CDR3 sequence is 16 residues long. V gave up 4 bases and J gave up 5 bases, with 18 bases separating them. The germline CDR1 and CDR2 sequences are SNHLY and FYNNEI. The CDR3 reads CASSVTVAERNNEQFF. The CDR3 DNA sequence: TGTGCCAGCAGTGTAACAGTAGCGGAAAGAAACAATGAGCAGTTCTTC.

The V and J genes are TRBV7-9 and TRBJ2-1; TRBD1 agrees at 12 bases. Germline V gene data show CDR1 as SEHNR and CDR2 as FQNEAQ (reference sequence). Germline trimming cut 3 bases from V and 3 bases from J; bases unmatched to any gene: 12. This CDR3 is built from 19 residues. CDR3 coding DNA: TGTGCCAGCAGCTTGGGACAGGGGGCCCGGGGGGGCCTCTACAATGAGCAGTTCTTC. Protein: CASSLGQGARGGLYNEQFF.

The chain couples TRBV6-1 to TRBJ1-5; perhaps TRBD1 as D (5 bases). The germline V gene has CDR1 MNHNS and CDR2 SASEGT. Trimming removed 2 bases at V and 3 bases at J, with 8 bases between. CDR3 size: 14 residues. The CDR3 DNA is TGTGCCAGCAGTGAAAGGGGTGACAATCAGCCCCAGCATTTT. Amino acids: CASSERGDNQPQHF.

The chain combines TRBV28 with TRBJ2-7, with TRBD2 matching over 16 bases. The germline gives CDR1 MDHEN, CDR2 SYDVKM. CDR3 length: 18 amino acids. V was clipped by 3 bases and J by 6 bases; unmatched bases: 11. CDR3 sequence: CASSFLMGLAGGPSEQYF. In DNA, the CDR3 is TGTGCCAGCAGTTTCCTCATGGGACTAGCGGGAGGGCCGAGCGAGCAGTACTTC.

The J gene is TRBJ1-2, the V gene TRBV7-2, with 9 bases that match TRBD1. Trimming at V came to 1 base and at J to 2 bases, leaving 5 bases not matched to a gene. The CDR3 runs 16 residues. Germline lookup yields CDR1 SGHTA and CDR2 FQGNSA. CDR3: CASSLEGTGGNYGYTF. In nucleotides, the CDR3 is TGTGCCAGCAGCTTAGAGGGCACAGGGGGCAACTATGGCTACACCTTC. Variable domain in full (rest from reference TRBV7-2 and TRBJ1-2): GAGVSQSPSNKVTEKGKDVELRCDPISGHTALYWYRQSLGQGLEFLIYFQGNSAPDKSGLPSDRFSAERTGGSVSTLTIQRTQQEDSAVYLCASSLEGTGGNYGYTFGSGTRLTVV.

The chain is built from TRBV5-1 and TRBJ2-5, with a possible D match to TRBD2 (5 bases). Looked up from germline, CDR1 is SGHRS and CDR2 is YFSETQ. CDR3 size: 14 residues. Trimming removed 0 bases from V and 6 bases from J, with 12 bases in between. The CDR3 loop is CASSLDGGGQTQYF. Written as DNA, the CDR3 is TGCGCCAGCAGCTTGGACGGCGGAGGCCAGACCCAGTACTTC.

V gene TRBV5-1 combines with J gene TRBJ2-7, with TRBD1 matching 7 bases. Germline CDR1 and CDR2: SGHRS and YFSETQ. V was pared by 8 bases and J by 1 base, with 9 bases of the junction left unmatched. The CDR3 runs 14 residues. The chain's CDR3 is CASNRDRTSYEQYF. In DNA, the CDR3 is TGCGCCAGTAACCGGGACAGAACGTCCTACGAGCAGTACTTC.

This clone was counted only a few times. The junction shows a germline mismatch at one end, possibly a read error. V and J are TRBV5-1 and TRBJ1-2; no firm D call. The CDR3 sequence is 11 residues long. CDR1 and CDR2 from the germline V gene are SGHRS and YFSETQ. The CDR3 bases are TGTGCCAGCAGCTTAGAACGAGACTACACCTTC. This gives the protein CASSLERDYTF.

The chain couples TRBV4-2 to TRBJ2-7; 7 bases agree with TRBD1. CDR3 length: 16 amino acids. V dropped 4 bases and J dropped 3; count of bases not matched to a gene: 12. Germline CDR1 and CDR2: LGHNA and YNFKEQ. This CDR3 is CASSPGDSINRYEQYF. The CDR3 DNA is TGTGCCAGCAGCCCAGGGGACAGTATCAACCGCTACGAGCAGTACTTC.

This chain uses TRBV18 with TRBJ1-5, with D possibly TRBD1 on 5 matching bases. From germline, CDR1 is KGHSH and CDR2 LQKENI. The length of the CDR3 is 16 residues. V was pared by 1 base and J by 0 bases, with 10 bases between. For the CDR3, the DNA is TGTGCCAGCTCACCACTGGGGCATTATAGCAATCAGCCCCAGCATTTT. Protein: CASSPLGHYSNQPQHF.

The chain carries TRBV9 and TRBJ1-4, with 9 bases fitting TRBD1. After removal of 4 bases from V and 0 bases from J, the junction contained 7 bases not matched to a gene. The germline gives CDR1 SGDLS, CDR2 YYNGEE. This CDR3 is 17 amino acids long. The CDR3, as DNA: TGTGCCAGCAGCTCATTCACAGGGGGCTCAACTAATGAAAAACTGTTTTTT. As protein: CASSSFTGGSTNEKLFF.

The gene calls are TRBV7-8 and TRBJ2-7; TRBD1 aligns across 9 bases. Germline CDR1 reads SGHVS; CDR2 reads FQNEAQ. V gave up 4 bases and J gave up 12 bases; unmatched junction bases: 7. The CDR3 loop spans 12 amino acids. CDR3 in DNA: TGTGCCAGCAGCTCGCTTACAGGGGGCCTGTACTTC. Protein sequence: CASSSLTGGLYF.

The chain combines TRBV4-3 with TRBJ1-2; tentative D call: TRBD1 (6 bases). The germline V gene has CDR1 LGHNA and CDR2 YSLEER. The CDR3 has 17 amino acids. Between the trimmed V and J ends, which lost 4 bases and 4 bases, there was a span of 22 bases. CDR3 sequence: CASSPSYQGSQVYGYTF. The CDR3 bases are TGCGCCAGCAGCCCTAGTTATCAGGGGTCCCAGGTCTATGGCTACACCTTC.

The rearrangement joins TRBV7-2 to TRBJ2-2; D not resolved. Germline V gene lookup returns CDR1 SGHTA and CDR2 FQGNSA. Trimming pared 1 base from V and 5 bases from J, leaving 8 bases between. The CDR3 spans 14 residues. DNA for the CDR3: TGTGCCAGCAGCTTAGGGTTTCGGACCGGGGAGCTGTTTTTT. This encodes CASSLGFRTGELFF.

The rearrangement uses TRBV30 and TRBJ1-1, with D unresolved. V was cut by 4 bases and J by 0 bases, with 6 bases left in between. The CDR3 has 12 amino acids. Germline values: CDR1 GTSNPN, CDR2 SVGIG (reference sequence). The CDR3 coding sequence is TGTGCCTGGATCAGGATGAACACTGAAGCTTTCTTT. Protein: CAWIRMNTEAFF.

The CDR3 loop is CASTKRGADTQYF. In DNA, the CDR3 is TGTGCCAGCACTAAGCGGGGGGCAGATACGCAGTATTTT. The chain joins TRBV6-1 to TRBJ2-3; 9 positions match TRBD2. The CDR3 loop spans 13 amino acids. After removal of 7 bases from V and 4 bases from J, the junction contained 3 bases not matched to a gene. Germline loops: CDR1 MNHNS, CDR2 SASEGT.

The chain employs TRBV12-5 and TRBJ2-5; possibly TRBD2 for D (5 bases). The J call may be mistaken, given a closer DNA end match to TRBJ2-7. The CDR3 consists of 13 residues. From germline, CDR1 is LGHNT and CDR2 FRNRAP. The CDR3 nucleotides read TGTGCTAGTGGTTTGTCCCTAGCCGACGAGCAGTACTTC. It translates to CASGLSLADEQYF.

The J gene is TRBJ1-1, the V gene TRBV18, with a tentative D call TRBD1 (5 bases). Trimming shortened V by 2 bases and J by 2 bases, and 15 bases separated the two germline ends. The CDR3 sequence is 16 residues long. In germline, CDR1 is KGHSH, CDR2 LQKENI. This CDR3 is CASSPYLGHNNTEAFF. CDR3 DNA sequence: TGTGCCAGCTCACCATACCTCGGACACAACAACACTGAAGCTTTCTTT.

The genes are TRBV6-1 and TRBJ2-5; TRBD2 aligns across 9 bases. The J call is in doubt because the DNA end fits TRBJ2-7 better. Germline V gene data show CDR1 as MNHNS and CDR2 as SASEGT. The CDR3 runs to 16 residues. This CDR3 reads CASSEGGLAGTYEQYF. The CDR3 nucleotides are TGTGCCAGCAGTGAAGGGGGCCTAGCGGGGACCTACGAGCAGTACTTC.